These 19 T cell receptor beta chains originate from one sample sequenced in a study of cytomegalovirus exposure and HLA in healthy donors. Use of 60 Vbeta and 13 Jbeta primers characterized the PCR. Data came from immunoSEQ multiplex PCR; TCRdb stores just in-frame clones and leaves some out. Of some 150,000 clones listed, roughly 85% were seen once; the top ten hold roughly 2%. The sample taken for sequencing was PBMCs. All receptors derive from a man aged 40-55 years in good health and CMV-seronegative.

The V gene is TRBV6-5, the J gene TRBJ1-3; TRBD1 matches at 8 bases. The germline V gene encodes CDR1 MNHEY and CDR2 SVGAGI. The CDR3 sequence is 15 residues long. The V and J ends lost 5 bases and 3 bases, in that order; junction bases with no gene match: 6. The CDR3 sequence is CASSKDREYGNTIYF. CDR3 DNA sequence: TGTGCCAGCAGTAAGGACAGGGAGTATGGAAACACCATATATTTT.

This clone has just a few counts. V usage is TRBV6-5 and J usage is TRBJ1-5; maybe TRBD1 (6 bases). Germline-derived CDR1 and CDR2 are MNHEY and SVGAGI. This CDR3 is 16 amino acids long. V gave up 4 bases and J gave up 5 bases, with 18 bases separating them. The CDR3 here is CASSSLGAPRDQPQHF. The CDR3 bases are TGTGCCAGCAGTTCTCTGGGGGCCCCCCGGGATCAGCCCCAGCATTTT.

This chain uses TRBV11-2 with TRBJ2-3, with 9 bases fitting TRBD1. V dropped 5 bases and J dropped 7; count of bases not matched to a gene: 13. The CDR3 runs 16 residues. CDR1 is SGHAT and CDR2 is FQNNGV in the germline V gene. The CDR3 reads CASSHNSGQGGNTQYF. The CDR3 DNA follows: TGTGCCAGCAGCCACAACTCGGGACAGGGAGGTAATACGCAGTATTTT.

The chain joins TRBV9 to TRBJ2-2; 9 positions agree with TRBD1. V lost 4 bases to trimming and J lost 6 bases; unmatched junction nucleotides: 7. The CDR3 is 15 amino acids. Germline V gives CDR1 SGDLS, CDR2 YYNGEE. The CDR3 loop reads CASSSRDRVAGELFF. DNA for the CDR3: TGTGCCAGCAGCAGCCGGGACAGGGTCGCCGGGGAGCTGTTTTTT.

Only a few counts were recorded for this clone. This sequence joins TRBV28 and TRBJ2-7, with TRBD2 identical over 8 bases. V dropped 4 bases and J dropped 5; count of bases not matched to a gene: 16. Germline V CDR1 and CDR2: MDHEN, SYDVKM. The CDR3 covers 17 residues. CDR3 residues: CASSSLFPGLGGNEQYF. CDR3 nucleotides: TGTGCCAGCAGTTCCCTTTTCCCGGGACTAGGGGGTAACGAGCAGTACTTC. Supplemented by reference TRBV28 and TRBJ2-7, the full variable domain reads DVKVTQSSRYLVKRTGEKVFLECVQDMDHENMFWYRQDPGLGLRLIYFSYDVKMKEKGDIPEGYSVSREKKERFSLILESASTNQTSMYLCASSSLFPGLGGNEQYFGPGTRLTVT.

The chain recombines TRBV19 with TRBJ2-5, with 8 nucleotides matching TRBD1. Germline loops: CDR1 LNHDA, CDR2 SQIVND (reference sequence). The CDR3 covers 14 residues. Unmatched junction bases numbered 4, after V lost 2 bases and J lost 5 bases. The CDR3 region has the DNA TGTGCCAGTAGTATAACCGGGACAGGCGAGACCCAGTACTTC. Translated, it gives CASSITGTGETQYF. Variable domain in full (rest from reference TRBV19 and TRBJ2-5): DGGITQSPKYLFRKEGQNVTLSCEQNLNHDAMYWYRQDPGQGLRLIYYSQIVNDFQKGDIAEGYSVSREKKESFPLTVTSAQKNPTAFYLCASSITGTGETQYFGPGTRLLVL.

CDR3 nucleotides: TGTGCCAGCAGTGTCCGACAGGGGGCTGGCTATGGCTACACCTTC. This codes for CASSVRQGAGYGYTF. The V gene is TRBV28, the J gene TRBJ1-2; the match to TRBD1 covers 10 bases. From germline, CDR1 is MDHEN and CDR2 SYDVKM. Unmatched junction bases numbered 7, after V lost 5 bases and J lost 4 bases. This CDR3 contains 15 residues.

The J gene is TRBJ2-2, the V gene TRBV10-3, with TRBD1 matching over 10 bases. Looked up from germline, CDR1 is ENHRY and CDR2 is SYGVKD. The CDR3 totals 16 residues. J was trimmed by 6 bases and V by 7 bases; bases with no gene match: 11. CDR3 sequence: CAITDADRGLSGELFF. The CDR3 region has the DNA TGTGCCATCACCGACGCTGACAGGGGGCTATCCGGGGAGCTGTTTTTT.

This clone occurred once. The J gene is TRBJ2-2, the V gene TRBV18; the D gene is possibly TRBD1 (6 bases). The germline V gene encodes CDR1 KGHSH and CDR2 LQKENI. V was shortened by 3 bases and J by 2 bases, with 10 bases between the two germline ends. The CDR3 is 15 amino acids. CDR3 sequence (DNA): TGTGCCAGCTCACCCGGGACACACAACACCGGGGAGCTGTTTTTT. The encoded protein is CASSPGTHNTGELFF.

V gene TRBV6-5 combines with J gene TRBJ2-1; TRBD2 matches at 12 bases. Germline CDR1 and CDR2: MNHEY and SVGAGI. CDR3 length equals 15 residues. The ends lost 5 bases at V and 4 bases at J; junction bases unmatched: 3. CDR3 sequence reads: CASSRTSGVYNEQFF. The CDR3 DNA follows: TGTGCCAGCAGTCGGACTAGCGGGGTATACAATGAGCAGTTCTTC.

V and J are TRBV19 and TRBJ2-1; 8 nucleotides match TRBD1. The CDR3 is 15 amino acids. Per the germline V gene, CDR1 is LNHDA and CDR2 is SQIVND (reference sequence). Trimming removed 5 bases from V and 7 bases from J; junction bases left unmatched: 10. CDR3 DNA: TGTGCCAGTAGTTACGTGACAGGGGAAGAGAATGAGCAGTTCTTC. Protein product: CASSYVTGEENEQFF.

The chain couples TRBV7-9 to TRBJ2-5; a weak D match, TRBD2 (6 bases). V gave up 1 base and J gave up 5 bases, with 23 bases separating them. Germline CDR1 is SEHNR and CDR2 is FQNEAQ (reference sequence). The CDR3 sequence is 18 residues long. CDR3: CASSLGAHPGLPRETQYF. The CDR3 coding sequence is TGTGCCAGCAGCTTAGGGGCCCATCCGGGACTCCCCAGGGAGACCCAGTACTTC. Combining the CDR3 with reference TRBV7-9 and TRBJ2-5 gives the whole variable domain DTGVSQNPRHKITKRGQNVTFRCDPISEHNRLYWYRQTLGQGPEFLTYFQNEAQLEKSRLLSDRFSAERPKGSFSTLEIQRTEQGDSAMYLCASSLGAHPGLPRETQYFGPGTRLLVL.

The CDR3 reads CASSWTAAWGYTF. The CDR3 DNA reads TGTGCCAGTAGTTGGACAGCGGCATGGGGCTACACCTTC. The chain links TRBV19 to TRBJ1-2; D is possibly TRBD1 (6 bases). Trimming stripped 5 bases from V and 8 bases from J, with 15 bases between. The CDR3 has 13 amino acids. CDR1 LNHDA and CDR2 SQIVND come from the germline V gene (reference sequence).

V and J are TRBV5-4 and TRBJ1-1; TRBD1 matches at 10 bases. The germline CDR1 and CDR2 sequences are SGHNT and YYREEE (reference sequence). V lost 0 bases, J lost 7 bases, and 6 bases stayed unmatched. This CDR3 is 15 amino acids long. CDR3: CASSLGQGAPLEAFF. DNA of the CDR3: TGTGCCAGCAGCTTGGGACAGGGGGCGCCGCTTGAAGCTTTCTTT.

This clone was recorded once. The chain couples TRBV4-2 to TRBJ2-1; 9 nucleotides line up with TRBD2. The CDR3 is 17 amino acids. After removal of 0 bases from V and 2 bases from J, the junction contained 5 bases not matched to a gene. The V gene's germline CDR1 is LGHNA and CDR2 YNFKEQ. The CDR3 bases are TGTGCCAGCAGCCAAGAGGGCGGGAGGGGGGCCTACAATGAGCAGTTCTTC. Its protein is CASSQEGGRGAYNEQFF.

CDR3 sequence reads: CASGKGGSYEQYF. Written as DNA, the CDR3 is TGTGCCAGCGGAAAGGGGGGGTCCTACGAGCAGTACTTC. The genes are TRBV5-5 and TRBJ2-7, with D possibly matching TRBD2 (7 bases). Germline values: CDR1 SGHKS, CDR2 YYEKEE (reference sequence). Trimming removed 7 bases at V and 1 base at J, with 12 bases between. The length of the CDR3 is 13 residues.

V and J are TRBV19 and TRBJ2-5; D is perhaps TRBD2 (6 bases). The V end lost 3 bases, the J end lost 5 bases, and 7 bases lay between the germline ends. Germline V lookup: CDR1 LNHDA, CDR2 SQIVND (reference sequence). CDR3 length: 12 amino acids. In DNA form, the CDR3 reads TGTGCCAGTAGTATTGGGGGGGAGACCCAGTACTTC. This gives the protein CASSIGGETQYF.

This clone appeared a single time. A read error may account for a junction end that differs from germline. This chain links TRBV2 with TRBJ2-6; tentative D call: TRBD1 (5 bases). The germline gives CDR1 SNHLY, CDR2 FYNNEI. The CDR3 is made up of 15 amino acids. The CDR3 sequence is CASSERNSGANGLTF. For the CDR3, the DNA is TGTGCCAGCAGTGAACGGAACTCTGGGGCCAACGGCCTGACTTTC. Together with reference TRBV2 and TRBJ2-6, the CDR3 gives the full variable domain: EPEVTQTPSHQVTQMGQEVILRCVPISNHLYFYWYRQILGQKVEFLVSFYNNEISEKSEIFDDQFSVERPDGSNFTLKIRSTKLEDSAMYFCASSERNSGANGLTFGAGSRLTVL.

This chain uses TRBV19 with TRBJ2-5; D perhaps matches TRBD1 (5 bases). This CDR3 region has 13 residues. V lost 3 bases and J lost 5, with 10 bases in between. The germline CDR1 and CDR2 sequences are LNHDA and SQIVND (reference sequence). The DNA for the CDR3 is TGTGCCAGTAGTATCAGGGTTTGGGAGACCCAGTACTTC. This sequence encodes CASSIRVWETQYF.